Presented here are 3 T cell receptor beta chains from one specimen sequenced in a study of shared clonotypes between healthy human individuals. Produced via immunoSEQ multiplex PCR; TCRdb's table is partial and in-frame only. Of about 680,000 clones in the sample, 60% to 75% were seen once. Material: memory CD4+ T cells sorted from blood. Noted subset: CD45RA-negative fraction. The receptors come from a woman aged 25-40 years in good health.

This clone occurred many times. The CDR3 coding sequence is TGTGCCAGCAGCAACAGTGGCCTATCTTCGATGAACACTGAAGCTTTCTTT. Residues: CASSNSGLSSMNTEAFF. This chain links TRBV7-8 with TRBJ1-1; D call uncertain. Per the germline V gene, CDR1 is SGHVS and CDR2 is FQNEAQ. The V and J ends lost 5 bases and 0 bases respectively, with 19 bases between them. The CDR3 runs 17 residues.

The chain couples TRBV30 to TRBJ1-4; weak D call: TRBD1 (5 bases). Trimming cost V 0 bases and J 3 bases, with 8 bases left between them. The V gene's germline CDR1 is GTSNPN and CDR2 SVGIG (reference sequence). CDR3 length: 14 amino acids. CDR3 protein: CAWSVQAPNEKLFF. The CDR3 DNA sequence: TGTGCCTGGAGTGTACAGGCTCCTAATGAAAAACTGTTTTTT.

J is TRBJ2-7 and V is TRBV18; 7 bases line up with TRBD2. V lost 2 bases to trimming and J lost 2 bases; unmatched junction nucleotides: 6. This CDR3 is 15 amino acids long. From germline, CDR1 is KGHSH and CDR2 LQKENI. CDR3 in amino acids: CASSPGEGGTYEQYF. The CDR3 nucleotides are TGTGCCAGCTCACCAGGGGAGGGAGGGACCTACGAGCAGTACTTC.